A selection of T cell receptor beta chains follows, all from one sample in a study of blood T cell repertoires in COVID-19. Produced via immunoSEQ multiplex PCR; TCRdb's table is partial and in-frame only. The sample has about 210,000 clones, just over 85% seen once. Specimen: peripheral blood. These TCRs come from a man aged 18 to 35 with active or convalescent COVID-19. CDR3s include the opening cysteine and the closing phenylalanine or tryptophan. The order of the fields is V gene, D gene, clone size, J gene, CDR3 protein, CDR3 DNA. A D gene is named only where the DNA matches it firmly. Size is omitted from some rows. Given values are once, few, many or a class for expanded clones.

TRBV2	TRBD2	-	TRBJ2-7	CASRGWGLAVYEQYF	TGTGCCAGCAGGGGGTGGGGACTAGCGGTCTACGAGCAGTACTTC
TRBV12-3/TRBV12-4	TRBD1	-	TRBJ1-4	CASRTGTGEKLFF	TGTGCCAGCCGGACAGGGACGGGAGAAAAACTGTTTTTT
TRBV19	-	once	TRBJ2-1	CASSPPLLYSSYNEQFF	TGTGCCAGTAGTCCCCCTCTACTCTACAGCTCCTACAATGAGCAGTTCTTC
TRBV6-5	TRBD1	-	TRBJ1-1	CASSSMTGGFEAFF	TGTGCCAGCAGTTCAATGACAGGGGGCTTTGAAGCTTTCTTT
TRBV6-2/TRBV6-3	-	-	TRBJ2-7	CASSYGRGRSYEQYF	TGTGCCAGCAGTTACGGTCGGGGGAGATCCTACGAGCAGTACTTC
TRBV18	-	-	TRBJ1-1	CASSPPNGGDMNTEAFF	TGTGCCAGCTCACCACCAAATGGGGGGGACATGAACACTGAAGCTTTCTTT
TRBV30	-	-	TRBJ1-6	CAWSWRAVANSPLHF	TGTGCCTGGAGTTGGCGAGCTGTAGCTAATTCACCCCTCCACTTT
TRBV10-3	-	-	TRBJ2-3	CAISDGGTDTQYF	TGTGCCATCAGTGATGGCGGGACAGATACGCAGTATTTT
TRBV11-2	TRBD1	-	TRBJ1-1	CASSSGQGFTEAFF	TGTGCCAGCAGCTCAGGACAGGGTTTCACTGAAGCTTTCTTT
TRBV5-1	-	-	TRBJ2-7	CASSPETGSGNEQYF	TGCGCCAGCAGCCCAGAAACAGGGTCAGGCAACGAGCAGTACTTC
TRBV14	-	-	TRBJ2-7	CASSHGIGEYEQYF	TGTGCCAGCAGCCATGGTATCGGGGAATACGAGCAGTACTTC
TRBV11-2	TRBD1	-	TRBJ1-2	CASSLGQGQGYTF	TGTGCCAGCAGTCTCGGACAGGGACAGGGCTACACCTTC
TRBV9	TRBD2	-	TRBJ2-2	CASSHGLAGGPLDTGELFF	TGTGCCAGCAGCCACGGACTAGCGGGAGGGCCTTTGGACACCGGGGAGCTGTTTTTT
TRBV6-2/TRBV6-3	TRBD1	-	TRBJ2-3	CASSSQTGIADTQYF	TGTGCCAGCAGTTCCCAGACAGGGATCGCAGATACGCAGTATTTT
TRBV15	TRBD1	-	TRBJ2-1	CATSRETQGAVFF	TGTGCCACCAGCAGAGAGACGCAGGGGGCTGTGTTCTTC
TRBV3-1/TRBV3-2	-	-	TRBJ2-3	CASSQDSGTSTDTQYF	TGTGCCAGCAGCCAAGACTCAGGGACTAGCACAGATACGCAGTATTTT
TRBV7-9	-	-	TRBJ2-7	CASSGSFTASEQYF	TGTGCCAGCAGCGGGAGCTTTACAGCGAGCGAGCAGTACTTC
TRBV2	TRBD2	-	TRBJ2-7	CASRGTSTYTYEQYF	TGTGCCAGCAGGGGGACTAGCACGTACACCTACGAGCAGTACTTC
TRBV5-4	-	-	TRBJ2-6	CASRQTDGANVLTF	TGTGCCAGCAGGCAGACAGACGGGGCCAACGTCCTGACTTTC
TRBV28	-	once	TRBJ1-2	CASSLQGNYGYTF	TGTGCCAGCAGTTTACAGGGCAACTATGGCTACACCTTC
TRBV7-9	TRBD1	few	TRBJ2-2	CASSSQGANTGELFF	TGTGCCAGCAGCTCTCAGGGGGCGAACACCGGGGAGCTGTTTTTT
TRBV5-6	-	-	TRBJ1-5	CASSLFGELVQPQHF	TGTGCCAGCAGCTTATTTGGGGAGTTAGTGCAGCCCCAGCATTTT
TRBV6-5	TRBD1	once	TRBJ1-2	CASGGQGNYGYTF	TGTGCCAGCGGGGGACAGGGTAACTATGGCTACACCTTC
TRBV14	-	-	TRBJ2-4	CASSQAAKNIQYF	TGTGCCAGCAGCCAAGCGGCCAAAAACATTCAGTACTTC
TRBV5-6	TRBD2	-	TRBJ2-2	CASSPGWGLAVTGELFF	TGTGCCAGCAGCCCGGGGTGGGGACTAGCAGTCACCGGGGAGCTGTTTTTT
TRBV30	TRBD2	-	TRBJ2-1	CAWSLFQLAGGILSYNEQFF	TGTGCCTGGAGTTTATTTCAACTAGCGGGAGGGATACTCTCCTACAATGAGCAGTTCTTC
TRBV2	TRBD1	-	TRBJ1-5	CASRLGQGASQPQHF	TGTGCCAGCAGGTTGGGACAGGGGGCTTCTCAGCCCCAGCATTTT
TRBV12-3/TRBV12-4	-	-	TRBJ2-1	CASSLGHNNEQFF	TGTGCCAGCAGTTTAGGGCATAACAATGAGCAGTTCTTC
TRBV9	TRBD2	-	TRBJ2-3	CASSFSPLAGGADTQYF	TGTGCCAGCAGCTTTTCCCCCTTAGCGGGAGGGGCAGATACGCAGTATTTT
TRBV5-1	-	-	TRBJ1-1	CASSGVYTEAFF	TGCGCCAGCAGTGGAGTTTACACTGAAGCTTTCTTT
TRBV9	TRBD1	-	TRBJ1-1	CASSVGTGANTEAFF	TGTGCCAGCAGCGTAGGGACAGGGGCGAACACTGAAGCTTTCTTT
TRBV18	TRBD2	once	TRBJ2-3	CASSPPAAGGSDTQYF	TGTGCCAGCTCACCCCCCGCAGCGGGAGGCTCAGATACGCAGTATTTT
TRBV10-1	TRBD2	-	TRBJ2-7	CASSVASGIHEQYF	TGCGCCAGCAGTGTAGCTAGCGGGATCCACGAGCAGTACTTC
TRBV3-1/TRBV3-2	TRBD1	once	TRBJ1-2	CASSRGQGGYGYTF	TGTGCCAGCAGCCGGGGACAGGGGGGCTATGGCTACACCTTC
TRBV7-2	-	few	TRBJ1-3	CASSSRNSGNTIYF	TGTGCCAGCAGCTCCAGAAACTCTGGAAACACCATATATTTT
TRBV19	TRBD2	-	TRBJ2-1	CASRHQSGLGRNEQFF	TGTGCCAGTAGACACCAGTCGGGACTAGGACGGAATGAGCAGTTCTTC
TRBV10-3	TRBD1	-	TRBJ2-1	CAISGGPGQGKSNEQFF	TGTGCCATCAGTGGAGGTCCGGGACAGGGGAAATCGAATGAGCAGTTCTTC
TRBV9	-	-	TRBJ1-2	CASSERGPGGYTF	TGTGCCAGCAGCGAACGGGGTCCGGGAGGCTACACCTTC
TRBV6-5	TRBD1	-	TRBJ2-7	CASIRDRDEQYF	TGTGCCAGCATTCGGGACAGGGACGAGCAGTACTTC
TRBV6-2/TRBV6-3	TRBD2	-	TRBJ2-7	CASTPVRIGGGEQYF	TGTGCCAGCACCCCCGTTCGGATCGGCGGGGGGGAGCAGTACTTC
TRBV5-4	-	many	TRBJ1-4	CASSPRPGGELAGEKLFF	TGTGCCAGCAGCCCCCGCCCGGGAGGGGAGTTGGCGGGTGAAAAACTGTTTTTT
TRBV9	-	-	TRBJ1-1	CASSVSSGLSNTEAFF	TGTGCCAGCAGCGTATCTTCAGGGCTATCGAACACTGAAGCTTTCTTT
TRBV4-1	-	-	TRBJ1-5	CASSQDRGVYQPQHF	TGCGCCAGCAGCCAAGACAGGGGAGTCTATCAGCCCCAGCATTTT
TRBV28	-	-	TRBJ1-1	CASMANTEAFF	TGTGCCAGCATGGCTAACACTGAAGCTTTCTTT
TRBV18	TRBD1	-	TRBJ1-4	CASSPDRGTNEKLFF	TGTGCCAGCTCCCCCGACAGGGGAACTAATGAAAAACTGTTTTTT
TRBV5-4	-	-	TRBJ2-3	CASSFPSSTDTQYF	TGTGCCAGCAGCTTCCCGTCTAGCACAGATACGCAGTATTTT
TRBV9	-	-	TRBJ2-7	CASSVRQGPYEQYF	TGTGCCAGCAGCGTTAGGCAGGGGCCCTACGAGCAGTACTTC
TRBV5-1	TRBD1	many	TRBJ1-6	CASSWNTGQGNSPLHF	TGCGCCAGCAGCTGGAATACGGGACAGGGGAATTCACCCCTCCACTTT
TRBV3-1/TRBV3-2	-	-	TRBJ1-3	CASSQAASSGNTIYF	TGTGCCAGCAGCCAAGCTGCCAGCTCTGGAAACACCATATATTTT
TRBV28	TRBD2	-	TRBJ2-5	CASSSSQREPQETQYF	TGTGCCAGCAGTTCCTCCCAGCGGGAGCCGCAAGAGACCCAGTACTTC
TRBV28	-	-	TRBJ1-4	CASSLGGAVQEKLFF	TGTGCCAGCAGTTTAGGGGGCGCGGTACAAGAAAAACTGTTTTTT
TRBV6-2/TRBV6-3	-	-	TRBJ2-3	CASSNSRDTQYF	TGTGCCAGCAGCAACAGTCGGGATACGCAGTATTTT
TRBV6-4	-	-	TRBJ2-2	CASSDKGRGTGELFF	TGTGCCAGCAGTGATAAGGGCAGGGGAACCGGGGAGCTGTTTTTT
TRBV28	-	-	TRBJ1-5	CASIRTLNQPQHF	TGTGCCAGCATTAGGACTCTCAATCAGCCCCAGCATTTT
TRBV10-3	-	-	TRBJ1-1	CAISVTPPTTEAFF	TGTGCCATCAGCGTGACTCCCCCAACCACTGAAGCTTTCTTT
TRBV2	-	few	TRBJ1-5	CASSHGGGSNQPQHF	TGTGCCAGCAGTCACGGCGGGGGCAGCAATCAGCCCCAGCATTTT
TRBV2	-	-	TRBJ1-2	CASSEAGNGYTF	TGTGCCAGCAGTGAGGCAGGGAATGGCTACACCTTC
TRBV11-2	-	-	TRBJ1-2	CASSLVAANYGYTF	TGTGCCAGCAGCTTAGTGGCAGCTAACTATGGCTACACCTTC
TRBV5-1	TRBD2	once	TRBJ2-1	CASSFGVAGDFYNEQFF	TGCGCCAGCAGCTTTGGGGTAGCGGGAGATTTCTACAATGAGCAGTTCTTC
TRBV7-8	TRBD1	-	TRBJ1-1	CASSLSRGGGEAFF	TGTGCCAGCAGCTTATCGAGAGGGGGCGGTGAAGCTTTCTTT